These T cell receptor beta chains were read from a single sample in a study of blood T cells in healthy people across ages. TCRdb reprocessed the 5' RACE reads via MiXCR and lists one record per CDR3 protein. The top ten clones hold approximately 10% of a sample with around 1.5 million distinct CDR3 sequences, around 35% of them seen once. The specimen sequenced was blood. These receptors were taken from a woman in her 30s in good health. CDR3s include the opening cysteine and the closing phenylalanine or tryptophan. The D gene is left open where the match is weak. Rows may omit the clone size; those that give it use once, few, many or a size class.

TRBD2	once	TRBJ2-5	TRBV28	TGTGCCAGCAGTTTTCGGATAGCGGGCCAAGAGACCCAGTACTTC	CASSFRIAGQETQYF
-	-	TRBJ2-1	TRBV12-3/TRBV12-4	TGTGCCAGCAGTTTAGGTAGGGGAGCCTTCAATGAGCAGTTCTTC	CASSLGRGAFNEQFF
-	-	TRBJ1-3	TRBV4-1	TGCGCCAGCAGCCAACCCCCGGGGCCTCTGTCCTCTGGAAACACCATATATTTT	CASSQPPGPLSSGNTIYF
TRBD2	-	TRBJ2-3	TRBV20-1	TGCAGCATGCTAGAGTTAGCGGGGCCCGCAGATACGCAGTATTTT	CSMLELAGPADTQYF
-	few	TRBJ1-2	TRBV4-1	TGCGCCAGCAGCCATGGGAGGAACTATGGCTACACCTTC	CASSHGRNYGYTF
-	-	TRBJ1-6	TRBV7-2	TGTGCCAGCAGCCCCGACAGGAGATCACCCCTCCACTTT	CASSPDRRSPLHF
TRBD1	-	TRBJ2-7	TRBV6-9	TGTGCCAGCAATCCGGACAGGGGACGATTCTATTCCTACGAGCAGTACTTC	CASNPDRGRFYSYEQYF
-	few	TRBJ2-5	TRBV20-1	TGCAGTGCTAACTTAGACCACAGGGGGGGAGAGACCCAGTACTTC	CSANLDHRGGETQYF
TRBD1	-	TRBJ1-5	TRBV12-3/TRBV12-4	TGTGCCAGCAGTTCCGGGACAGCAACCCATCAGCCCCAGCATTTT	CASSSGTATHQPQHF
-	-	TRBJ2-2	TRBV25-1	TGTGCCAGCAGTGAAATTCAGAGCACCGGGGAGCTGTTTTTT	CASSEIQSTGELFF
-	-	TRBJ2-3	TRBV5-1	TGCGCCAGCAGGAAGGGTTTTGCAGATACGCAGTATTTT	CASRKGFADTQYF
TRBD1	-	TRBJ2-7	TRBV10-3	TGTGCCATCAGTGAGACAACAGGGGACGAGCAGTACTTC	CAISETTGDEQYF
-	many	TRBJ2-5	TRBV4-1	TGCGCCAGCAGCCAAGATCCCACACAAGAGACCCAGTACTTC	CASSQDPTQETQYF
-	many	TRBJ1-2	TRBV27	TGTGCCAGCAGCGCAGGGGCCGCTCTCTATGGCTACACCTTC	CASSAGAALYGYTF
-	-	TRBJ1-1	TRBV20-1	TGCGGTGCAGAACAGAAGAACACTGAAGCCTTCTTT	CGAEQKNTEAFF
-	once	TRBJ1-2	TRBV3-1	TGTGCCAGCAGCCAAGTATGGGGACCCCAGTCCAGCATTGTTTATGGCTACACCTTC	CASSQVWGPQSSIVYGYTF
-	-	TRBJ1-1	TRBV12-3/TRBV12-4	TGTGCCAGCAGTGCCAGTGGCTTCACTGAAGCTTTCTTT	CASSASGFTEAFF